What follows are 31 T cell receptor beta chains derived from one specimen sequenced in a study of blood T cell repertoires in COVID-19. Clones were read by immunoSEQ multiplex PCR, and TCRdb kept only the in-frame ones, dropping some. The sample records 120,000 or so clones, about four fifths being singletons. Source material: peripheral blood. These receptor sequences come from a man aged 30 to 45 with COVID-19, enrolled during active disease.

The chain couples TRBV12-3 or TRBV12-4 to TRBJ2-1; D may be TRBD1 (6 bases). CDR3 length equals 13 residues. Trimming cost V 2 bases and J 6 bases, with 8 bases left between them. The CDR3 reads CASSLYRANEQFF. The CDR3 nucleotides are TGTGCCAGCAGTTTATACAGGGCCAATGAGCAGTTCTTC.

This clone was seen only once. This sequence joins TRBV7-6 and TRBJ2-5; 7 bases are shared with TRBD1. J lost 1 base, V lost 5 bases, and 7 bases had no gene match. The germline V gene has CDR1 SGHVS and CDR2 FNYEAQ. The CDR3 has 15 amino acids. The CDR3 protein is CASSLYRGIQETQYF. The CDR3 DNA follows: TGTGCCAGCAGCCTTTACAGGGGCATCCAAGAGACCCAGTACTTC.

This sequence joins TRBV11-3 and TRBJ2-7; 7 bases are shared with TRBD2. V shed 0 bases, J shed 0 bases, and the junction held 17 bases outside the gene matches. This CDR3 has 20 amino acids. From germline, CDR1 is SGHNT and CDR2 YENEEA. The CDR3 sequence is CASSLEGRRRERRLSYEQYF. The DNA of the CDR3 is TGTGCCAGCAGCTTAGAAGGGAGGCGGCGGGAGCGAAGACTCTCCTACGAGCAGTACTTC.

The chain uses TRBV6-6 and TRBJ1-1; D is ambiguous. This CDR3 has 12 residues. V shed 0 bases and J shed 5 bases, with 4 bases lying between them. The germline V gene has CDR1 MNHNY and CDR2 SVGAGI (reference sequence). CDR3 DNA: TGTGCCAGCAGTTACTCGGAGACTGAAGCTTTCTTT. This sequence encodes CASSYSETEAFF.

The V call is TRBV6-5, the J call TRBJ1-4, with D possibly TRBD1 on 5 matching bases. From germline, CDR1 is MNHEY and CDR2 SVGAGI. The germline V and J ends were trimmed by 6 bases and 4 bases, with 12 bases remaining between them. This CDR3 region has 14 residues. CDR3: CASSPRQSNEKLFF. Written as DNA, the CDR3 is TGTGCCAGCAGCCCCAGACAGAGTAATGAAAAACTGTTTTTT.

The V call is TRBV14, the J call TRBJ1-6; no clear D. Trimming stripped 6 bases from V and 10 bases from J, with 10 bases between. The CDR3 is 12 amino acids. Germline assignment: CDR1 SGHDN and CDR2 FVKESK. CDR3 DNA: TGTGCCAGCAGTCAACAGAGGTCACCCCTCCACTTT. Translated, it gives CASSQQRSPLHF. The variable domain in full, with the rest retrieved from reference TRBV14 and TRBJ1-6, is EAGVTQFPSHSVIEKGQTVTLRCDPISGHDNLYWYRRVMGKEIKFLLHFVKESKQDESGMPNNRFLAERTGGTYSTLKVQPAELEDSGVYFCASSQQRSPLHFGNGTRLTVT.

The chain carries TRBV7-8 and TRBJ2-1; 9 bases fit TRBD2. V was pared by 5 bases and J by 7 bases, with 12 bases of the junction left unmatched. The CDR3 is 16 amino acids. Germline CDR1 reads SGHVS; CDR2 reads FQNEAQ. The CDR3 region has the DNA TGTGCCAGCAGCAACATAGCGGGAGTAGCGGGGAATGAGCAGTTCTTC. This translates into CASSNIAGVAGNEQFF.

The chain joins TRBV10-3 to TRBJ1-1; TRBD1 aligns across 10 bases. The CDR3 sequence is 18 residues long. With V trimmed by 3 bases and J by 5 bases, 15 bases remained unmatched. From germline, CDR1 is ENHRY and CDR2 SYGVKD. The DNA for the CDR3 is TGTGCCATCAGTGACCCGGGACAGGGGTTGGCCTGGGGGACTGAAGCTTTCTTT. Protein sequence: CAISDPGQGLAWGTEAFF.

This chain links TRBV7-2 with TRBJ2-5; 8 nucleotides match TRBD2. Unmatched junction bases numbered 9, after V lost 2 bases and J lost 10 bases. Germline CDR1 SGHTA, CDR2 FQGNSA. CDR3 size: 14 residues. The CDR3 DNA sequence: TGTGCCAGCAGCTTAAGTGGGACTAGTGGGATCCAGTACTTC. Protein product: CASSLSGTSGIQYF.

The CDR3 is CASSPLGLLDTQYF. CDR3 coding DNA: TGTGCCAGCAGCCCCCTAGGACTGCTAGATACGCAGTATTTT. The chain carries TRBV7-7 and TRBJ2-3; D possibly corresponds to TRBD2 (5 bases). The CDR3 extends over 14 amino acids. Germline V CDR1 and CDR2: SSHAT, FNYEAQ (reference sequence). V shed 5 bases and J shed 5 bases, with 14 bases lying between them. Filled out from reference TRBV7-7 and TRBJ2-3, the complete variable domain reads GAGVSQSPRYKVTKRGQDVTLRCDPISSHATLYWYQQALGQGPEFLTYFNYEAQPDKSGLPSDRFSAERPEGSISTLTIQRTEQRDSAMYRCASSPLGLLDTQYFGPGTRLTVL.

This clone was picked up one time. The gene calls are TRBV14 and TRBJ1-5; 7 bases are a match to TRBD1. The CDR3 contains 13 residues. V shed 4 bases and J 7 bases; nucleotides not matched to a gene: 4. Per germline, CDR1 SGHDN and CDR2 FVKESK. The CDR3 DNA reads TGTGCCAGCAGCCTGACAGGGAAGCAGCCCCAGCATTTT. Its protein is CASSLTGKQPQHF.

V usage is TRBV11-2 and J usage is TRBJ2-1; 10 nucleotides match TRBD1. The CDR3 runs 14 residues. With V trimmed by 3 bases and J by 7 bases, 3 bases remained unmatched. CDR1 SGHAT and CDR2 FQNNGV come from the germline V gene. CDR3 sequence: CASSLGQGRNEQFF. CDR3 DNA: TGTGCCAGCAGCTTGGGACAGGGGAGGAATGAGCAGTTCTTC.

The V call is TRBV2, the J call TRBJ2-4; D remains unclear. V lost 1 base and J lost 7, with 5 bases in between. This CDR3 spans 12 amino acids. Germline V gene sequence: CDR1 SNHLY, CDR2 FYNNEI. CDR3 protein: CASSEGRNIQYF. The CDR3 DNA is TGTGCCAGCAGTGAAGGTCGGAACATTCAGTACTTC.

The rearrangement joins TRBV6-5 to TRBJ1-5; 9 positions match TRBD1. This CDR3 has 15 amino acids. V was clipped by 5 bases and J by 2 bases; unmatched bases: 4. Per the germline V gene, CDR1 is MNHEY and CDR2 is SVGAGI. CDR3 coding DNA: TGTGCCAGCAGTACGGACAGGGGAGGCAATCAGCCCCAGCATTTT. It specifies CASSTDRGGNQPQHF.

The V gene is TRBV27, the J gene TRBJ2-1; D unclear. V was clipped by 6 bases and J by 6 bases, with 6 bases between them. The CDR3 runs to 11 residues. CDR1 is MNHEY, CDR2 SMNVEV, per germline (reference sequence). CDR3 sequence reads: CASSSSNEQFF. In DNA, the CDR3 is TGTGCCAGCAGCTCTAGCAATGAGCAGTTCTTC.

The rearrangement joins TRBV28 to TRBJ2-5; the D is unclear. CDR3 length equals 12 residues. V lost 6 bases and J lost 4, with 9 bases in between. Germline V gene sequence: CDR1 MDHEN, CDR2 SYDVKM. The CDR3 nucleotides are TGTGCCAGCAGGGTGGGCCGAGAGACCCAGTACTTC. Protein product: CASRVGRETQYF.

V is TRBV10-3 and J is TRBJ2-7; the match to TRBD1 covers 10 bases. Germline V gene data show CDR1 as ENHRY and CDR2 as SYGVKD. The V segment lost 1 base and the J segment 5 bases; nucleotides outside the gene matches: 5. There are 15 residues in the CDR3. In DNA, the CDR3 is TGTGCCATCAGTGAGTGGGGACAGGGGCCGAACGAGCAGTACTTC. As protein: CAISEWGQGPNEQYF.

This chain links TRBV6-5 with TRBJ2-7; perhaps TRBD2 as D (6 bases). Germline V CDR1 and CDR2: MNHEY, SVGAGI. The CDR3 contains 13 residues. V was pared by 2 bases and J by 3 bases, with 8 bases between. The CDR3 spells CASSYVGGYEQYF. The CDR3 region has the DNA TGTGCCAGCAGTTACGTGGGGGGCTACGAGCAGTACTTC.

Comments on this clone: Sequence at one end of the junction differs from germline and may be a read error. The chain links TRBV29-1 to TRBJ1-1; D perhaps matches TRBD1 (6 bases). Germline loops: CDR1 SQVTM, CDR2 ANQGSEA. This CDR3 spans 13 amino acids. CDR3 nucleotides: TGCAGCGTTGACATGGGACGGGGACATGATCGATCTTTT. Translating gives CSVDMGRGHDRSF.

This chain joins TRBV5-5 and TRBJ1-5; TRBD1 agrees at 8 bases. Looked up from germline, CDR1 is SGHKS and CDR2 is YYEKEE (reference sequence). V lost 4 bases and J lost 4; bases outside the gene matches: 4. This CDR3 is built from 14 residues. The CDR3 loop reads CASSPRTGNQPQHF. The CDR3 coding sequence is TGTGCCAGCAGCCCTCGGACAGGGAATCAGCCCCAGCATTTT.

Regarding this clone: This sample includes further DNA sequences coding for the same CDR3. In DNA, the CDR3 is TGCAGCGTTCGACAGGATAGCAATCAGCCCCAGCATTTT. This codes for CSVRQDSNQPQHF. The chain links TRBV29-1 to TRBJ1-5; D may be TRBD1 (6 bases). This CDR3 spans 13 amino acids. CDR1 SQVTM and CDR2 ANQGSEA come from the germline V gene. V lost 5 bases, J lost 0 bases, and 8 bases lay in between.

The CDR3, as DNA: TGTGCCAGTAGTATGTCAGAAGATCCCAGATCTACGCAGTATTTT. It translates to CASSMSEDPRSTQYF. The chain recombines TRBV19 with TRBJ2-3; D uncertain. Germline lookup yields CDR1 LNHDA and CDR2 SQIVND (reference sequence). The CDR3 is made up of 15 amino acids. The V end was cut by 3 bases, the J end by 8 bases, with 18 bases between.

The J gene is TRBJ2-5, the V gene TRBV6-5; 9 bases line up with TRBD2. CDR1 is MNHEY, CDR2 SVGAGI, per germline. This CDR3 region has 15 residues. Trimming took 6 bases from V and 4 from J; bases not matched to a gene: 9. The CDR3 sequence: CASRRLAGSGETQYF. CDR3 nucleotides: TGTGCCAGCAGACGTCTAGCGGGGAGTGGAGAGACCCAGTACTTC.

The rearrangement uses TRBV18 and TRBJ1-1, with a possible D match to TRBD1 (5 bases). V was shortened by 2 bases and J by 0 bases, with 10 bases between the two germline ends. The CDR3 has 15 amino acids. Germline V gene lookup returns CDR1 KGHSH and CDR2 LQKENI. DNA of the CDR3: TGTGCCAGCTCACCAACGAGACAGATGAACACTGAAGCTTTCTTT. Protein: CASSPTRQMNTEAFF.

The chain employs TRBV19 and TRBJ1-3; D remains unclear. V was trimmed by 3 bases and J by 0 bases, leaving 21 bases between them. CDR3 size: 19 residues. The germline gives CDR1 LNHDA, CDR2 SQIVND (reference sequence). CDR3 residues: CASSILLSAGQGSGNTIYF. The CDR3 DNA is TGTGCCAGTAGTATTCTTCTTTCGGCAGGCCAAGGCTCTGGAAACACCATATATTTT.

The rearrangement uses TRBV5-4 and TRBJ1-2; TRBD1 is a possible D gene (6 bases). Germline loops: CDR1 SGHNT, CDR2 YYREEE (reference sequence). V gave up 3 bases and J gave up 5 bases, with 23 bases separating them. This CDR3 region has 17 residues. In DNA, the CDR3 is TGTGCCAGCAGCTCTTTAGGAGGACAGCGGTCTCTTTATGGCTACACCTTC. Amino acids: CASSSLGGQRSLYGYTF.

The count of this clone is one. The CDR3 region is CASSQGGVASGELFF. In nucleotides, the CDR3 is TGTGCCAGCAGCCAGGGCGGGGTAGCCTCCGGGGAGCTGTTTTTT. This sequence joins TRBV3-1 (or the pseudogene TRBV3-2) and TRBJ2-2, with D perhaps matching TRBD2 (6 bases). V lost 3 bases, J lost 6 bases, and 14 bases lay in between. CDR1 and CDR2 from the germline V gene are LGHDT and YNNKEL (reference sequence). The CDR3 consists of 15 residues.

This clone was detected many times. The chain employs TRBV19 and TRBJ1-5; D might be TRBD1 (6 bases). V was shortened by 6 bases and J by 0 bases, with 6 bases between the two germline ends. The CDR3 loop spans 13 amino acids. Germline CDR1 and CDR2: LNHDA and SQIVND (reference sequence). CDR3 sequence: CASRTGSNQPQHF. CDR3 sequence (DNA): TGTGCCAGTAGGACAGGTAGCAATCAGCCCCAGCATTTT.

The chain combines TRBV24-1 with TRBJ2-5, with TRBD2 matching over 8 bases. Germline CDR1 is KGHDR and CDR2 is SFDVKD. This CDR3 has 15 residues. V was pared by 6 bases and J by 2 bases, with 7 bases of the junction left unmatched. As DNA, the CDR3 is TGTGCCACCAGTTTAACGGGAGGGCCTCAAGAGACCCAGTACTTC. Translation gives CATSLTGGPQETQYF.

The chain links TRBV4-1 to TRBJ2-1; 10 bases match TRBD2. Germline V CDR1 and CDR2: MGHRA, YSYEKL. With V trimmed by 0 bases and J by 7 bases, 6 bases remained unmatched. CDR3 length equals 16 residues. The CDR3 reads CASSQEGAGGDNEQFF. The CDR3 DNA reads as TGCGCCAGCAGCCAAGAAGGAGCGGGGGGGGATAATGAGCAGTTCTTC.

This chain uses TRBV6-2 or TRBV6-3 with TRBJ2-7; 8 bases align to TRBD2. The germline CDR1 and CDR2 sequences are MNHEY and SVGEGT. This CDR3 has 16 amino acids. V shed 0 bases, J shed 0 bases, and the junction held 4 bases outside the gene matches. CDR3 amino acids: CASSYSFTSGSYEQYF. CDR3 bases: TGTGCCAGCAGTTACTCATTTACTAGCGGCTCCTACGAGCAGTACTTC.